The rows below give T cell receptor beta chains drawn from one sample of a study of cytomegalovirus exposure and HLA in healthy donors. Clones were sequenced by immunoSEQ multiplex PCR, and TCRdb holds only the in-frame ones, with some missing. The table has around 190,000 clones, nearly 80% seen once; the top ten hold 2.5% to 3%. Material: PBMCs. The receptors shown here come from a female donor in good health and CMV-seronegative. Both conserved end residues are part of each CDR3. A D gene is named only where the DNA matches it firmly. The size field is filled for only some rows; it gives once, few, many or a size class.

- | - | TRBJ2-1 | TRBV21-1 | TGTGCCAGCAGCAAAGACGCGAAGAGGACGGGAGGGCCGTACAATGAGCAGTTCTTC | CASSKDAKRTGGPYNEQFF
- | - | TRBJ1-4 | TRBV9 | TGTGCCAGCAGCGTAGGGGGCAGCTTAATGAATGAACTGTTTTTT | CASSVGGSLMNELFF
TRBD1 | - | TRBJ1-2 | TRBV25-1 | TGTGCCAGCAGCGATGACAGGGGAGCTAACTATGGCTACACCTTC | CASSDDRGANYGYTF
TRBD1 | - | TRBJ1-3 | TRBV25-1 | TGTGCCAGCAGTGAGCGACAGGGGAGGGGGGGAAACACCATATATTTT | CASSERQGRGGNTIYF
TRBD2 | - | TRBJ2-5 | TRBV28 | TGTGCCAGCAGCTCCGGACTAGCGGGGGCCAGGAGGACCCAGTACTTC | CASSSGLAGARRTQYF
- | many | TRBJ1-2 | TRBV6-1 | TGTGCCAGCAGTGAAACATCTACAGGGATTATGGTCAGGGGCTACACCTTC | CASSETSTGIMVRGYTF
- | few | TRBJ1-4 | TRBV9 | TGTGCCAGCAGCGTAGAGGTGGGGGGAAAACTGTTTTTT | CASSVEVGGKLFF
TRBD1 | medium-sized | TRBJ1-5 | TRBV11-2 | TGTGCCAGCAGCTTCCGACAGGGTGGGTTGGTTCAGCCCCAGCATTTT | CASSFRQGGLVQPQHF
- | - | TRBJ2-2 | TRBV30 | TGTGCCTGGAGTGTAAGACAGCCCGGGGAGCTGTTTTTT | CAWSVRQPGELFF
TRBD1 | few | TRBJ2-2 | TRBV6-1 | TGTGCCAGCATTTGGACAGGGGAAACCGGGGAGCTGTTTTTT | CASIWTGETGELFF
- | - | TRBJ2-6 | TRBV7-2 | TGTGCCAGCAGCTTAGTTAGGGGGTCTAGTCGCACTGGGGCCAACGTCCTGACTTTC | CASSLVRGSSRTGANVLTF
- | - | TRBJ2-5 | TRBV11-3 | TGTGCCAGCAGCTTAGCAGGGATTGAGACCCAGTACTTC | CASSLAGIETQYF
- | - | TRBJ2-7 | TRBV4-2 | TGTGCCAGCAGCCAAGATGAGGTGGATCACGAGCAGTACTTC | CASSQDEVDHEQYF
TRBD2 | few | TRBJ2-3 | TRBV18 | TGTGCCAGCTCACCCCCGGGACTAGCGGGAGGAGGAACAGATACGCAGTATTTT | CASSPPGLAGGGTDTQYF
TRBD2 | - | TRBJ2-3 | TRBV9 | TGTGCCAGCAGCTCAACCGGGACTAGCGGTCGTAGCACGGATACGCAGTATTTT | CASSSTGTSGRSTDTQYF
TRBD1 | - | TRBJ2-7 | TRBV29-1 | TGCAGCGTTGAAGACCCTAGGACAGGATCGTCCTACGAGCAGTACTTC | CSVEDPRTGSSYEQYF
- | - | TRBJ2-7 | TRBV5-1 | TGCGCCAGCGGAACCTCGGGAGCTAACTCCTACGAGCAGTACTTC | CASGTSGANSYEQYF
- | - | TRBJ2-7 | TRBV15 | TGTGCCACCAGCAGGGGGTTTGTGGGAGGTTCCCACGAGCAGTACTTC | CATSRGFVGGSHEQYF
TRBD2 | once | TRBJ2-1 | TRBV5-4 | TGTGCCAGCAGCTTGGGAAGCGGGAGGGGCAACAATGAGCAGTTCTTC | CASSLGSGRGNNEQFF
- | - | TRBJ1-3 | TRBV5-1 | TGCGCCAGCAGCTTGGCCTTAGTCCACTCTGGAAACACCATATATTTT | CASSLALVHSGNTIYF
TRBD1 | - | TRBJ2-2 | TRBV9 | TGTGCCAGCAGCCGGGACAGGGGGCGCGGCACCGGGGAGCTGTTTTTT | CASSRDRGRGTGELFF
TRBD1 | - | TRBJ1-5 | TRBV30 | TGTGCCTGGAGTTGGGACAGGGAGGGCAATCAGCCCCAGCATTTT | CAWSWDREGNQPQHF
- | - | TRBJ2-7 | TRBV11-2 | TGTGCCAGCAGCTTAATGACAGGTAACTACGAGCAGTACTTC | CASSLMTGNYEQYF
TRBD1 | - | TRBJ2-3 | TRBV7-9 | TGTGCCAGCAGCTTTACAGGGGGCACAGATACGCAGTATTTT | CASSFTGGTDTQYF
TRBD1 | - | TRBJ2-7 | TRBV7-8 | TGTGCCAGCAGCTCCCCCCCGGGACAGTCAGCCTACGAGCAGTACTTC | CASSSPPGQSAYEQYF
TRBD1 | - | TRBJ1-2 | TRBV6-6 | TGTGCCAGCAGTTACCGGGACAGGCATGGCTACACCTTC | CASSYRDRHGYTF
TRBD1 | - | TRBJ1-1 | TRBV18 | TGTGCCAGCTCACCACTAGGGGGCTATGGGACTGAAGCTTTCTTT | CASSPLGGYGTEAFF
TRBD1 | - | TRBJ1-3 | TRBV7-2 | TGTGCCAGCAGCTCTCAGGGGGCCGGAAACACCATATATTTT | CASSSQGAGNTIYF
TRBD1 | - | TRBJ2-7 | TRBV6-6 | TGTGCCAGCAGAACTATGGGACAGAAAGCCTACGAGCAGTACTTC | CASRTMGQKAYEQYF
- | - | TRBJ2-2 | TRBV7-6 | TGTGCCAGCAGCCCCCAAACCGGGGAGCTGTTTTTT | CASSPQTGELFF
- | - | TRBJ1-3 | TRBV12-1 | TGTGCCAGCAGCGCTCCCGGGACAGGGGAGTACTCTGGAAACACCATATATTTT | CASSAPGTGEYSGNTIYF
- | - | TRBJ1-5 | TRBV30 | TGTGCCTGGAGTGTAGGGGAGGGCGGCAATCAGCCCCAGCATTTT | CAWSVGEGGNQPQHF
TRBD2 | - | TRBJ2-2 | TRBV11-2 | TGTGCCAGCAGCCCGCGGACTAGCCGAACCGGGGAGCTGTTTTTT | CASSPRTSRTGELFF
TRBD1 | - | TRBJ2-5 | TRBV7-9 | TGTGCCAGCGAGGGACAGCAAGAGACCCAGTACTTC | CASEGQQETQYF
- | - | TRBJ1-3 | TRBV7-8 | TGTGCCAGCACCTCTGAGCGTCGGACTGGAAACACCATATATTTT | CASTSERRTGNTIYF
- | - | TRBJ2-1 | TRBV7-2 | TGTGCCAGCAGCGTAAGGGTGGGAGGCCATGAGCAGTTCTTC | CASSVRVGGHEQFF
- | - | TRBJ2-5 | TRBV7-2 | TGTGCCAGCAGCTTAGGCGTCCAGGGGGGAGAGACCCAGTACTTC | CASSLGVQGGETQYF
TRBD1 | - | TRBJ1-5 | TRBV6-1 | TGTGCCAGCAGATGGACAGGGGGCGATCAGCCCCAGCATTTT | CASRWTGGDQPQHF
- | - | TRBJ1-5 | TRBV6-6 | TGTGCCAGCCACGGTAGCAATCAGCCCCAGCATTTT | CASHGSNQPQHF
TRBD1 | - | TRBJ2-7 | TRBV27 | TGTGCCAGCAGGGGTTGGACAGGGAGCTCCTACGAGCAGTACTTC | CASRGWTGSSYEQYF
- | - | TRBJ1-2 | TRBV6-5 | TGTGCCAGCAGTCCGGCCCGAGGGCTGTATGGCTACACCTTC | CASSPARGLYGYTF
- | - | TRBJ2-7 | TRBV10-1 | TGCGCCAGCAGGGGGCCCCCCCACGACTACGAGCAGTACTTC | CASRGPPHDYEQYF
- | once | TRBJ2-1 | TRBV6-5 | TGTGCCAGCAGTTACGACAGCTACAATGAGCAGTTCTTC | CASSYDSYNEQFF
- | - | TRBJ2-2 | TRBV28 | TGTGCCAGCAGTTCCCCCCGGGGGAGTACGAACACCGGGGAGCTGTTTTTT | CASSSPRGSTNTGELFF
TRBD2 | few | TRBJ2-7 | TRBV25-1 | TGTGCCAGCAGTGGCCGCGAAGCGGGGGATTACGAGCAGTACTTC | CASSGREAGDYEQYF
TRBD1 | - | TRBJ2-1 | TRBV7-9 | TGTGCCAGCAGCTTTGGGACAGGGGGCAATGAGCAGTTCTTC | CASSFGTGGNEQFF
- | - | TRBJ1-1 | TRBV1 | TGCACCATCCCGAAGGCCCCGGACACCGAGAACACTGAAGCTTTCTTT | CTIPKAPDTENTEAFF
- | few | TRBJ2-3 | TRBV5-1 | TGCGCCAGCAGCTTGGAACAGGGATTAGCGGATACGCAGTATTTT | CASSLEQGLADTQYF
- | - | TRBJ1-4 | TRBV19 | TGTGCCAGTGGTCCCGGGGGGGCGCCTAATGAAAAACTGTTTTTT | CASGPGGAPNEKLFF
TRBD1 | - | TRBJ2-7 | TRBV28 | TGTGCCAGCAGTGCCCGGGACAGGGCAATCCTCGAGCAGTACTTC | CASSARDRAILEQYF
TRBD1 | once | TRBJ2-7 | TRBV5-1 | TGCGCCAGCAGCTCAGGGACAGGGCCATCCTACGAGCAGTACTTC | CASSSGTGPSYEQYF
TRBD2 | - | TRBJ2-1 | TRBV7-8 | TGTGCCAGCACCCCCGGGCCCCTAGCGGGCTACAATGAGCAGTTCTTC | CASTPGPLAGYNEQFF
- | - | TRBJ1-5 | TRBV4-1 | TGCGCCAGCAGCCGAGCGATCGGCGAGCCCCAGCATTTT | CASSRAIGEPQHF
- | once | TRBJ2-7 | TRBV5-1 | TGCGCCAGCAGATCCTTGGGGGAGGTGAGCGAGCAGTACTTC | CASRSLGEVSEQYF